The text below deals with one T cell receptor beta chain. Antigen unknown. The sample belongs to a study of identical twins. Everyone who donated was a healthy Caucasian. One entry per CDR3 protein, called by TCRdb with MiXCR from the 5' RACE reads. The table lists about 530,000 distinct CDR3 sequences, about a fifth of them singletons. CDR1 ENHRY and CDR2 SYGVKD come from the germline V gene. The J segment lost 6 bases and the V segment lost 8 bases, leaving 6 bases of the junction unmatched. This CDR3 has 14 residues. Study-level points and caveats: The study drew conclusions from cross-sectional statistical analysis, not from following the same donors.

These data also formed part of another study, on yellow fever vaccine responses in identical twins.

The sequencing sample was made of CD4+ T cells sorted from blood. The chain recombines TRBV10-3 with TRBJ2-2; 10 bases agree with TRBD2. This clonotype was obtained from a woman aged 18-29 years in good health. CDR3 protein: CAISLAGESGELFF. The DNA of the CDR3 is TGTGCCATCTCCCTAGCGGGGGAATCCGGGGAGCTGTTTTTT.